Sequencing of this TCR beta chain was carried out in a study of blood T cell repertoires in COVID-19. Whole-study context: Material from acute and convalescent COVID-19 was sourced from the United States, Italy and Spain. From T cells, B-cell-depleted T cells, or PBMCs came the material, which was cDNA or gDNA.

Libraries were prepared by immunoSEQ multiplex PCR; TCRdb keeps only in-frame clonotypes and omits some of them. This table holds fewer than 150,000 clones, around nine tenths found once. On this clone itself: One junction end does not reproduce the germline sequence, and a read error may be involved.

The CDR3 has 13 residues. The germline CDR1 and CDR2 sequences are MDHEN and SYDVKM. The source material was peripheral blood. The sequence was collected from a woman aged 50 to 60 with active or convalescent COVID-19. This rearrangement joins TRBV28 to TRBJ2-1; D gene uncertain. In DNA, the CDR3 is TGTGCCAGCAGTTCCCCATCGCGGCGAAGAACCCTCTTC. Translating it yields CASSSPSRRRTLF.